Listed below are T cell receptor beta chains from one sample, sequenced in a study of regulatory T cells in long-lasting Graves disease. TCRdb re-called the multiplex PCR reads with MiXCR, one entry per CDR3 protein. This table has around 500,000 distinct CDR3 sequences, around 16% appearing once. The data were also submitted as part of a second study, on T cells in Graves' hyperthyroidism and ophthalmopathy.

The specimen was peripheral blood mononuclear cells (PBMCs), collected at new diagnosis, from a patient treated with antithyroid drugs. Every receptor here comes from a woman aged 35-65 years with Graves disease. CDR3s include the opening cysteine and the closing phenylalanine or tryptophan. A D gene is named only where the DNA matches it firmly.

d_call | j_call | v_call | cdr3_aa
TRBD1 | TRBJ2-1 | TRBV5-1 | CASSRGTGALYNEQFF
. | TRBJ1-2 | TRBV30 | CAWSPSGFRGYTF
. | TRBJ2-5 | TRBV2 | CASSQARKETQYF
TRBD1 | TRBJ1-2 | TRBV12-3/TRBV12-4 | CASNGGTGRYGYTF
TRBD1 | TRBJ2-3 | TRBV7-9 | CASSLEQGARADTQYF
TRBD2 | TRBJ2-3 | TRBV29-1 | CSVEYSGASTDTQYF
. | TRBJ1-6 | TRBV20-1 | CSAESRVEENSPLHF
TRBD1 | TRBJ1-1 | TRBV7-3 | CASSLQGQGPKRAAFF
. | TRBJ1-5 | TRBV19 | CASSQQGHQPQHF
. | TRBJ2-1 | TRBV2 | CASSEESAGKNEQFF
TRBD1 | TRBJ1-6 | TRBV27 | CASSEQGAGSPLHF
. | TRBJ2-1 | TRBV7-8 | CASSLSTGNEQFF
. | TRBJ2-5 | TRBV9 | CASSVGPSGETQYF
. | TRBJ1-4 | TRBV5-4 | CASSLVGDEKLFF
. | TRBJ2-3 | TRBV29-1 | CSGEGASDTQYF
. | TRBJ1-2 | TRBV13 | CASSPLGGGYTF
. | TRBJ1-1 | TRBV7-6 | CASSPYTGSTEAFF
. | TRBJ2-5 | TRBV20-1 | CSATILDSVAETQYF
TRBD1 | TRBJ1-3 | TRBV27 | CASSPRTGSGNTIYF
. | TRBJ1-2 | TRBV6-1 | CASSPNGAYGYTF
. | TRBJ1-2 | TRBV12-3/TRBV12-4 | CASQGGPYGYTF
. | TRBJ1-1 | TRBV10-3 | CAIRAERGTEAFF
. | TRBJ1-1 | TRBV6-1 | CASSQRSGQGKSTEAFF
. | TRBJ1-5 | TRBV7-9 | CASSLRDGPNQPQHF
TRBD1 | TRBJ1-5 | TRBV10-3 | CAISRTGDQPQHF
TRBD1 | TRBJ2-3 | TRBV6-1 | CASSGQTGGPDTQYF
. | . | TRBV9 | CASSSVGDSYNEQYF
. | TRBJ1-3 | TRBV19 | CASRATGERWNTIYF
. | TRBJ1-2 | TRBV4-1 | CASSQDSRDGWYGYTF
. | TRBJ2-5 | TRBV11-2 | CASSQTSFRSQETQYF
TRBD2 | TRBJ2-1 | TRBV6-1 | CASGRAGSYNEQFF
. | TRBJ1-2 | TRBV6-9 | CASSYGTAIANYGYTF
. | TRBJ2-1 | TRBV12-3/TRBV12-4 | CASSLGGTPRNEQFF
TRBD1 | TRBJ1-4 | TRBV11-2 | CASSSTGQGSEKLFF
. | TRBJ1-2 | TRBV5-1 | CASSLAGSEGYTF
. | TRBJ2-7 | TRBV12-3/TRBV12-4 | CASNVWGPPFSYEQYF
. | TRBJ2-1 | TRBV20-1 | CSASKGNEQFF
TRBD1 | TRBJ2-1 | TRBV3-1 | CASSPTTGPYNEQFF
TRBD1 | TRBJ1-2 | TRBV6-2/TRBV6-3 | CASSYGTGIIDGYTF
. | TRBJ2-3 | TRBV5-4 | CASSLILGATDTQYF
. | TRBJ1-1 | TRBV3-1 | CASSYDTTEAFF